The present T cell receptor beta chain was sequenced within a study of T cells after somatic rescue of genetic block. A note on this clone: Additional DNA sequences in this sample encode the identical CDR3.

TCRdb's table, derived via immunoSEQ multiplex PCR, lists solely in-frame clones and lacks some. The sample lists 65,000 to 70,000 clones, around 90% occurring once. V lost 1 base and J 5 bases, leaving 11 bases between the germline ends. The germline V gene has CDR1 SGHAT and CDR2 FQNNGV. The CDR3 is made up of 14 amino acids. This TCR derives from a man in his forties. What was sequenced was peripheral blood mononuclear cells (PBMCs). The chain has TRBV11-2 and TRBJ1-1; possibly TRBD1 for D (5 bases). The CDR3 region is CASSLAGGRTEAFF. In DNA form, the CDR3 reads TGTGCCAGCAGCTTAGCGGGGGGTCGGACTGAAGCTTTCTTT.